Described below is a single TCR beta chain sequence and its context. Its antigen is unknown. V lost 0 bases to trimming and J lost 4 bases, with 16 bases between them. The CDR3 has 17 amino acids. CDR1 and CDR2 from the germline V gene are KGHSH and LQKENI. The entry originates in a study of human thymus T cells. Thymic resections from corrective heart surgery supplied the tissue. Donors were healthy Finnish infants having corrective surgery for congenital heart defects. Findings and caveats of the study: Thymic and blood repertoires appeared to carry a bias in their V and J gene usage. Overlap was high between thymic repertoires from unrelated individuals, as reported in related research.

Clones were sequenced by immunoSEQ multiplex PCR, and TCRdb holds only the in-frame ones, with some missing. The sample carries 75,000 to 90,000 clones, 95% to 98% recorded once. Source material: thymus tissue. The chain has TRBV18 and TRBJ2-1, with a possible D match to TRBD2 (6 bases). The clonotype comes from a boy in the first two years of life with a congenital heart defect but otherwise immunologically healthy. The DNA for the CDR3 is TGTGCCAGCTCACCACCCGCTATAGCGGCACCGTACAATGAGCAGTTCTTC. Translated, it gives CASSPPAIAAPYNEQFF.